The source of this TCR beta chain is a study of blood T cell repertoires in COVID-19. About the study: Specimens from acute and convalescent COVID-19 originated in the United States, Italy and Spain. T cells, B-cell-depleted T cells, or PBMCs supplied cDNA or gDNA.

Authors' processing steps: Amplifying reference gene primers gave estimates of nucleated cell counts. Assay: immunoSEQ multiplex PCR; the TCRdb copy retains only in-frame clones and omits some. D and trimming come from the DNA, and the V and J calls and clone size come from that table. The top ten clones hold under 8% of a sample with 88,000 or so clones, 86% of them seen once. Germline V gives CDR1 SGHNT, CDR2 YYREEE (reference sequence). The CDR3 has 15 residues. Trimming removed 0 bases from V and 5 bases from J; junction bases left unmatched: 4. The chain couples TRBV5-4 to TRBJ2-1; 8 bases line up with TRBD1. The receptor comes from a man in his 60s with acute or convalescent COVID-19. Sequencing input: peripheral blood. The CDR3 DNA reads as TGTGCCAGCAGCTTGGTGCAGGGGGCCCACAATGAGCAGTTCTTC. This encodes CASSLVQGAHNEQFF.